This record looks at one TCR beta chain sequence and its context. What it binds is unknown. Unexposed donor CD4+ T cells date from about 2011-2018, before the COVID-19 pandemic. Cryopreserved PBMCs were CD4-enriched, then split into naive and memory cells. The sample is drawn from a study of CD4 T cells in relation to SARS-CoV-2 and coronaviruses. Study context: The restricting HLA molecule for shared crossreactive spike epitopes was mapped.

Deep TCR-beta sequencing used DNA from uncultured naive and memory CD4+ T cells. The table came from immunoSEQ multiplex PCR; TCRdb's copy has only in-frame clones and leaves some out. The sample lists some 68,000 clones, more than 85% occurring once. Findings and limits, study-wide: In roughly 65% of donors, memory CD4+ clonotypes crossrecognized SARS-CoV-2 and at least one common cold coronavirus spike.

Germline CDR1 is LGHDT and CDR2 is YNNKEL (reference sequence). The CDR3 length is 16 residues. V shed 4 bases and J 1 base; nucleotides not matched to a gene: 5. This clonotype was sampled from a human donor in good health. This rearrangement joins TRBV3-1 (or the pseudogene TRBV3-2) to TRBJ2-3; 10 nucleotides match TRBD2. The sequencing input was naive CD4+ T cells from PBMCs. Subset given: naive CD4+ T cells isolated by negative enrichment. CDR3 DNA: TGTGCCAGCAGCCTACAAGCGGGGGGGCGCACAGATACGCAGTATTTT. It encodes CASSLQAGGRTDTQYF.